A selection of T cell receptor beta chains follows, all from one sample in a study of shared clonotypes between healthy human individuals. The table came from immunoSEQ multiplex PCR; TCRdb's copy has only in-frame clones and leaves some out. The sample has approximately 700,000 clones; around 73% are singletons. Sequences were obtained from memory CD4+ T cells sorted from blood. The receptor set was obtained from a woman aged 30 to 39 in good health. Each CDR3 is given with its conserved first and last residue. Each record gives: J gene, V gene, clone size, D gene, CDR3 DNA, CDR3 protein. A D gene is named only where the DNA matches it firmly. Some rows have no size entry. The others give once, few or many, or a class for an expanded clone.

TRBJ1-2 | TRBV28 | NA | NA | TGTGCCAGCTCCCTATCCAGGACAGACTCTAACTATGGCTACACCTTC | CASSLSRTDSNYGYTF
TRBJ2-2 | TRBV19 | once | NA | TGTGCCAGTAGTATAGGTCCTACCGGGGAGCTGTTTTTT | CASSIGPTGELFF
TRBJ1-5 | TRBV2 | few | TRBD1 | TGTGCCAGCAGACTACTTGACAGGGGCAATCAGCCCCAGCATTTT | CASRLLDRGNQPQHF
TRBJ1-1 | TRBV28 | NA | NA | TGTGCCAGCAGCCGGGAATCTTTTGGAGCTTTCTTT | CASSRESFGAFF
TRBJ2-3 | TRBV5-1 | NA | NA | TGCGCCAGCAGCCTCCCGACTAGTCAGATGGGTACGCAGTATTTT | CASSLPTSQMGTQYF
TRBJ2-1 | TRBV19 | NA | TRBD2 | TGTGCCAGTAGACTAACTAGCGGGACCTACAATGAGCAGTTCTTC | CASRLTSGTYNEQFF
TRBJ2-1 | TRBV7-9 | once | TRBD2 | TGTGCCAGCAGCTTACCCCGCGGGAGGGCCCCCAATGAGCAGTTCTTC | CASSLPRGRAPNEQFF
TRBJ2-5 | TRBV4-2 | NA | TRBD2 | TGTGCCAGCAGCCAAGATAAACTAGCGGGCCAAGAGACCCAGTACTTC | CASSQDKLAGQETQYF
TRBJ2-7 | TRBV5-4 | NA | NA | TGTGCCAGCAGCTTCGGGCCGTACGAGCAGTACTTC | CASSFGPYEQYF
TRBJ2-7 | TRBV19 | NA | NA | TGTGCCTGCTCGAAGCAAAGTCGGACCTACGAGCAGTACTTC | CACSKQSRTYEQYF
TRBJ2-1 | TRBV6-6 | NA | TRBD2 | TGTGCCAGCAGTTACTCTGCGGGAGCGGGGTATGAGCAGTTCTTC | CASSYSAGAGYEQFF
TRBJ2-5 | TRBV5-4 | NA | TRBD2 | TGTGCCAGCAGCTTCTCGTTGGGTGTTAGCGGGAGACGGGAGACCCAGTACTTC | CASSFSLGVSGRRETQYF
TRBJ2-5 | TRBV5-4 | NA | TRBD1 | TGTGCCAGCAGCCTGGGACAGGTCGAGATCGGGACCCAGTACTTC | CASSLGQVEIGTQYF
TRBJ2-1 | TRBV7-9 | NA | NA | TGTGCCAGCAGCTCCCGGGCTCTGGGTTACAATGAGCAGTTCTTC | CASSSRALGYNEQFF
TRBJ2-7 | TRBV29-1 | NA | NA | TGCAGCGTTGGGTTCGAGGCGAAGCAGTACTTC | CSVGFEAKQYF
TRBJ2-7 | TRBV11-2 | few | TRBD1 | TGTGCCAGCAGCACGACAGGGCGGGAGCAGTACTTC | CASSTTGREQYF
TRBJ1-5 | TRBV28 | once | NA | TGTGCCAGCAGGCGGGGGGAGGATCAGCCCCAGCATTTT | CASRRGEDQPQHF
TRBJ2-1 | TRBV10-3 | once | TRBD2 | TGTGCCATCCGACTAGCGGAACCGAATGAGCAGTTCTTC | CAIRLAEPNEQFF
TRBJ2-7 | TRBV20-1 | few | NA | TGCAGTGCTAGTGAGCGCTACGAGCAGTACTTC | CSASERYEQYF
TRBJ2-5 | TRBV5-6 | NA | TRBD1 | TGTGCCAGCAGCAAAGGACAGGGGAGGGCAGAGACCCAGTACTTC | CASSKGQGRAETQYF
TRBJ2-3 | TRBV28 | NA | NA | TGTGCCAGCAGTGACCCCGGGACTCGGTACACAGATACGCAGTATTTT | CASSDPGTRYTDTQYF
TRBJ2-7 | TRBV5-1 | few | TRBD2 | TGCGCCAGCAGCGTTGCCGGGCCGGGAGGCGAGCAGTACTTC | CASSVAGPGGEQYF
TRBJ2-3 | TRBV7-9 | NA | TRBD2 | TGTGCCAGCAGCCAAGGACTAGCGGACGTATTCACAGATACGCAGTATTTT | CASSQGLADVFTDTQYF
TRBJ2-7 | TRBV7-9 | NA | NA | TGTGCCACTCGGGATAGCGGAGGCTCCTACGAGCAGTACTTC | CATRDSGGSYEQYF
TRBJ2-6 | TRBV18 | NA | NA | TGTGCCAGCTCACCAGGGCCGCATCGGGCCAACGTCCTGACTTTC | CASSPGPHRANVLTF
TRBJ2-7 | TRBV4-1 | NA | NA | TGCGCCAGCAGCCAAAGTCAGGACAGATACTACGAGCAGTACTTC | CASSQSQDRYYEQYF
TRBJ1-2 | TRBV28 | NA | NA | TGTGCCAGCAGTTTTCAGGGCTATGGCTACACCTTC | CASSFQGYGYTF
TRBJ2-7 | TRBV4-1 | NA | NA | TGCGCCAGCAGCCAAGTTCACTCCTACGAGCAGTACTTC | CASSQVHSYEQYF
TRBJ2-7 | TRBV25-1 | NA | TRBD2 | TGTGCCAGCTCCAGCGGGATCTCCTACGAGCAGTACTTC | CASSSGISYEQYF
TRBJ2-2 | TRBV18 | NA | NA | TGTGCCAGCTCACGACCGCGCCCGAACACCGGGGAGCTGTTTTTT | CASSRPRPNTGELFF
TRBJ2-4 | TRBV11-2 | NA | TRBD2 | TGTGCCAGCAGCTTTTTGGGCGGGAGAGGGAACATTCAGTACTTC | CASSFLGGRGNIQYF
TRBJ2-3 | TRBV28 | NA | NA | TGTGCCAGCAGTTTATGGGAGGGAGCAACCGATACGCAGTATTTT | CASSLWEGATDTQYF
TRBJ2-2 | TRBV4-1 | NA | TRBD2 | TGCGCCAGCAGCCACAAAACGGCGGGAGACGGAACCGGGGAGCTGTTTTTT | CASSHKTAGDGTGELFF
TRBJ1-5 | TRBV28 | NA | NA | TGTGCCAGCAGGGACGGTTATCAGCCCCAGCATTTT | CASRDGYQPQHF
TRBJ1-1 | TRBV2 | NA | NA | TGTGCCAGCAGTGAATGGGGCCTGAACACTGAAGCTTTCTTT | CASSEWGLNTEAFF